Sequencing of this T cell receptor beta chain was carried out in a study of CD8+CD57+ T cells in acquired aplastic anemia. Looking at the study overall: Sorting CD4+ and CD8+ cells gave DNA averaging approximately 3 ug. Sequencing produced an average of about 10.8 million reads per healthy donor for CD4+ cells. General study results and limits: No significant difference in CD8+ Simpson's diversity was found between patients and controls. The same twenty-nine CD8+ CDR3 sequences occurred in patients and in controls.

CDR3 and TCR beta VDJ profiling relied on a genomic DNA template. TCRdb independently ran MiXCR on the reads; one entry per CDR3 protein. Here the sample spans about 70,000 distinct CDR3 sequences, around half being singletons. V lost 1 base and J lost 2, with 12 bases in between. Per the germline V gene, CDR1 is MNHNS and CDR2 is SASEGT. The CDR3 extends over 16 amino acids. This clonotype has a count of ten or more. Its antigen is currently unknown. Material: sorted CD4+, CD8+, or CD8+CD57+ T cells (not recorded which) from PBMCs. J is TRBJ2-1 and V is TRBV6-1, with D uncertain. The origin of this receptor is a human donor in good health, serving as a control. CDR3 coding DNA: TGTGCCAGCAGTGAAGGCCCCAGGTACGCCTACAATGAGCAGTTCTTC. Protein product: CASSEGPRYAYNEQFF.